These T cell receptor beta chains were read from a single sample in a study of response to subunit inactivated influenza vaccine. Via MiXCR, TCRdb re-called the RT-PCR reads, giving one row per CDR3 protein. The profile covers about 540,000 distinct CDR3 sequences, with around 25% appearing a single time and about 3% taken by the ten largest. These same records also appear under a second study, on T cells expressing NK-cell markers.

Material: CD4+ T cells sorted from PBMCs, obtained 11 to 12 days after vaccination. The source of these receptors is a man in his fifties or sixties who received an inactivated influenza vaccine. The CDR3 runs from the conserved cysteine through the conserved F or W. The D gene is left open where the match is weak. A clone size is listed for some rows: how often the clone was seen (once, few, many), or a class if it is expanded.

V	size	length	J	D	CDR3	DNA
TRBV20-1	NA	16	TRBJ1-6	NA	CSARNRARSYNSPLHF	TGCAGTGCTAGGAATAGGGCAAGGTCCTATAATTCACCCCTCCACTTT
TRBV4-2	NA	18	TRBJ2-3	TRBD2	CASSQRQTSGGAVDTQYF	TGTGCCAGCAGCCAACGACAGACTAGCGGGGGGGCCGTAGATACGCAGTATTTT
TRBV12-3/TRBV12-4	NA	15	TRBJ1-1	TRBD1	CASSLRQGRTAEAFF	TGTGCCAGCAGTTTACGACAGGGCAGAACAGCTGAAGCTTTCTTT
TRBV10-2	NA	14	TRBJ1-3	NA	CASRQTGSGNTIYF	TGCGCCAGCAGACAAACAGGGTCTGGAAACACCATATATTTT
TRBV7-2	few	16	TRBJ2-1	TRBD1	CASSLLAGGAGHEQFF	TGTGCCAGCAGCCTCCTGGCAGGGGGCGCCGGTCATGAGCAGTTCTTC
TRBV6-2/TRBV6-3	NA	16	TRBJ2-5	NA	CASSSESLTIQETQYF	TGTGCCAGCAGTTCCGAGTCACTAACCATCCAAGAGACCCAGTACTTC
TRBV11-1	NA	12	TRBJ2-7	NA	CASSADGYEQYF	TGTGCCAGCAGCGCGGACGGCTACGAGCAGTACTTC
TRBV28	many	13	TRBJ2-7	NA	CASSLSKSYEQYF	TGTGCCAGCAGTTTATCGAAGTCCTACGAGCAGTACTTC
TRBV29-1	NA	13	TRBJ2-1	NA	CSVNKVSYNEQFF	TGCAGCGTAAATAAGGTCTCCTACAATGAGCAGTTCTTC
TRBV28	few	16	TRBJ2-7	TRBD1	CASSSAGQDRFYEQYF	TGTGCCAGCAGCTCCGCAGGACAGGATCGATTCTACGAGCAGTACTTC
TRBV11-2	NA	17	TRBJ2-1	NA	CASSPHGARGSYNEQFF	TGTGCCAGCAGCCCCCACGGGGCGAGGGGCTCCTACAATGAGCAGTTCTTC
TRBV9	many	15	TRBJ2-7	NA	CASSVDPGGTYEQYF	TGTGCCAGCAGCGTAGATCCAGGGGGGACCTACGAGCAGTACTTC
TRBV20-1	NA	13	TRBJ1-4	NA	CSARDTKNEKLFF	TGCAGTGCTAGAGACACAAAGAATGAAAAACTGTTTTTT
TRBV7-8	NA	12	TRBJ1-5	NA	CASSLGWQPQHF	TGTGCCAGCAGCTTAGGCTGGCAGCCCCAGCATTTT
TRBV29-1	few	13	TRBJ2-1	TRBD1	CSVTETGGSGQFF	TGCAGCGTTACCGAGACAGGGGGTTCCGGGCAGTTCTTC
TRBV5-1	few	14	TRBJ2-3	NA	CASSIVGDADTQYF	TGCGCCAGCAGCATCGTAGGAGATGCAGATACGCAGTATTTT
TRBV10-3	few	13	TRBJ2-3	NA	CAIRESSTDTQYF	TGTGCCATAAGAGAGAGTAGCACAGATACGCAGTATTTT
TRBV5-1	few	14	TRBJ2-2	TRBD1	CASSSGTDTGELFF	TGCGCCAGCAGCTCCGGGACAGACACCGGGGAGCTGTTTTTT
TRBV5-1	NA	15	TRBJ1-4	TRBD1	CASSLGDSLNEKLFF	TGCGCCAGCAGCTTGGGGGACAGCCTTAATGAAAAACTGTTTTTT
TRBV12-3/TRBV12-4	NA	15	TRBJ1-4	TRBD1	CASSLQGQVSEKLFF	TGTGCCAGCAGTCTACAAGGACAGGTTTCTGAAAAACTGTTTTTT
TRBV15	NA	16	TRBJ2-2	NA	CATSNAGRGAPGELFF	TGTGCCACCAGTAACGCGGGCCGGGGAGCACCCGGGGAGCTGTTTTTT
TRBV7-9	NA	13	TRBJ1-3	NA	CASSLVLGNTIYF	TGTGCCAGCAGCTTAGTACTTGGAAACACCATATATTTT
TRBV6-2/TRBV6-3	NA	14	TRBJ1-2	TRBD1	CASSYSRTGDGYTF	TGTGCCAGCAGTTACTCGAGGACAGGCGATGGCTACACCTTC
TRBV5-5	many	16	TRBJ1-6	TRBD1	CASSLGSGGDNSPLHF	TGTGCCAGCAGCTTGGGGTCAGGGGGGGATAATTCACCCCTCCACTTT
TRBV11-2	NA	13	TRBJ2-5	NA	CASSPGRFATQYF	TGTGCCAGCAGCCCCGGACGGTTTGCGACCCAGTACTTC
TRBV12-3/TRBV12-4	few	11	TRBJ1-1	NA	CASRDRREAFF	TGTGCCAGCAGGGATCGACGGGAAGCTTTCTTT
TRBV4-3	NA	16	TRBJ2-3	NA	CASSQARERNTDTQYF	TGCGCCAGCAGCCAGGCCAGGGAGCGAAACACAGATACGCAGTATTTT